A selection of T cell receptor beta chains follows, all from one sample in a study of blood T cell repertoires in COVID-19. Repertoires were generated with immunoSEQ multiplex PCR, while TCRdb's copy carries only in-frame clones and drops some. Of roughly 400,000 clones in the sample, about 88% were seen once. The sample was PBMCs or T cells enriched from blood (not recorded which). Receptors originate from a woman between 18 and 30 years old who had been exposed to COVID-19. Both conserved end residues are part of each CDR3. Fields, in order: CDR3 length, clone size, D gene, V gene, J gene, CDR3 protein, CDR3 DNA. The D gene is left open where the match is weak. Where a row states a size, it is once, few, many or the class of an expanded clone; other rows omit it.

len: 15
abundance: .
d_gene: .
v_gene: TRBV27
j_gene: TRBJ2-5
CDR3aa: CASSSWTANQETQYF
CDR3nt: TGTGCCAGCAGTTCCTGGACTGCTAATCAAGAGACCCAGTACTTC

len: 16
abundance: .
d_gene: TRBD2
v_gene: TRBV6-4
j_gene: TRBJ2-1
CDR3aa: CASSDAVLAGGNEQFF
CDR3nt: TGTGCCAGCAGTGATGCGGTACTAGCGGGAGGGAATGAGCAGTTCTTC

len: 12
abundance: .
d_gene: .
v_gene: TRBV2
j_gene: TRBJ2-7
CDR3aa: CAGGTENYEQYF
CDR3nt: TGTGCCGGAGGGACGGAGAACTACGAGCAGTACTTC

len: 15
abundance: .
d_gene: .
v_gene: TRBV6-1
j_gene: TRBJ1-5
CDR3aa: CASSDWAGSNQPQHF
CDR3nt: TGTGCCAGCAGTGATTGGGCAGGGAGCAATCAGCCCCAGCATTTT

len: 16
abundance: .
d_gene: .
v_gene: TRBV28
j_gene: TRBJ1-6
CDR3aa: CASSPGRGTYNSPLHF
CDR3nt: TGTGCCAGCAGTCCTGGGAGGGGCACCTATAATTCACCCCTCCACTTT

len: 14
abundance: once
d_gene: .
v_gene: TRBV18
j_gene: TRBJ1-2
CDR3aa: CASSTSRQNYGYTF
CDR3nt: TGTGCCAGCTCAACATCGAGACAGAACTATGGCTACACCTTC

len: 13
abundance: .
d_gene: .
v_gene: TRBV10-1
j_gene: TRBJ2-7
CDR3aa: CASSDYSSYEQYF
CDR3nt: TGCGCCAGCAGTGACTACAGCTCCTACGAGCAGTACTTC

len: 14
abundance: .
d_gene: .
v_gene: TRBV2
j_gene: TRBJ1-4
CDR3aa: CASSSDIRNEKLFF
CDR3nt: TGTGCCAGCAGTTCGGACATCAGGAATGAAAAACTGTTTTTT

len: 18
abundance: once
d_gene: .
v_gene: TRBV18
j_gene: TRBJ1-1
CDR3aa: CASSSPAVPVPMNTEAFF
CDR3nt: TGTGCCAGCTCCTCACCGGCGGTACCGGTCCCGATGAACACTGAAGCTTTCTTT

len: 16
abundance: .
d_gene: TRBD2
v_gene: TRBV27
j_gene: TRBJ2-2
CDR3aa: CASSFGLAGNTGELFF
CDR3nt: TGTGCCAGCAGTTTCGGACTAGCGGGGAACACCGGGGAGCTGTTTTTT

len: 15
abundance: .
d_gene: TRBD1
v_gene: TRBV7-2
j_gene: TRBJ2-7
CDR3aa: CASSPSRDRAYEQYF
CDR3nt: TGTGCCAGCAGCCCGTCACGGGACAGGGCCTACGAGCAGTACTTC

len: 15
abundance: .
d_gene: .
v_gene: TRBV5-1
j_gene: TRBJ2-7
CDR3aa: CASSFVTGIGYEQYF
CDR3nt: TGCGCCAGCAGCTTCGTGACAGGAATCGGCTACGAGCAGTACTTC

len: 13
abundance: .
d_gene: .
v_gene: TRBV12-3/TRBV12-4
j_gene: TRBJ1-5
CDR3aa: CASSRFSNQPQHF
CDR3nt: TGTGCCAGCAGCCGTTTTAGCAATCAGCCCCAGCATTTT

len: 14
abundance: .
d_gene: .
v_gene: TRBV9
j_gene: TRBJ2-1
CDR3aa: CASSGRTSPNEQFF
CDR3nt: TGTGCCAGCAGCGGACGTACTAGCCCCAATGAGCAGTTCTTC

len: 14
abundance: .
d_gene: .
v_gene: TRBV7-2
j_gene: TRBJ1-2
CDR3aa: CASSGRQANYGYTF
CDR3nt: TGTGCCAGCAGCGGGCGACAGGCTAACTATGGCTACACCTTC

len: 13
abundance: .
d_gene: .
v_gene: TRBV10-1
j_gene: TRBJ1-1
CDR3aa: CASSAQGYAEAFF
CDR3nt: TGCGCCAGCAGTGCTCAGGGTTACGCTGAAGCTTTCTTT

len: 16
abundance: .
d_gene: TRBD2
v_gene: TRBV2
j_gene: TRBJ2-2
CDR3aa: CASSASGWEATGELFF
CDR3nt: TGTGCCAGCAGCGCTAGCGGGTGGGAAGCTACCGGGGAGCTGTTTTTT

len: 18
abundance: .
d_gene: .
v_gene: TRBV21-1
j_gene: TRBJ2-7
CDR3aa: CASSKVVGVDRGAYEQYF
CDR3nt: TGTGCCAGCAGCAAAGTAGTAGGTGTGGACAGGGGAGCCTACGAGCAGTACTTC

len: 13
abundance: .
d_gene: .
v_gene: TRBV18
j_gene: TRBJ2-1
CDR3aa: CASSPSSYNEQFF
CDR3nt: TGTGCCAGCTCACCGAGCTCCTACAATGAGCAGTTCTTC

len: 15
abundance: .
d_gene: TRBD2
v_gene: TRBV7-2
j_gene: TRBJ2-5
CDR3aa: CASSPQAGGVETQYF
CDR3nt: TGTGCCAGCAGCCCCCAGGCGGGGGGGGTAGAGACCCAGTACTTC

len: 14
abundance: .
d_gene: .
v_gene: TRBV18
j_gene: TRBJ1-4
CDR3aa: CASSQQGKSEKLFF
CDR3nt: TGTGCCAGCTCACAACAGGGTAAAAGTGAAAAACTGTTTTTT

len: 13
abundance: .
d_gene: TRBD1
v_gene: TRBV28
j_gene: TRBJ1-2
CDR3aa: CASSRDRDYGYTF
CDR3nt: TGTGCCAGCAGCCGGGACAGGGACTATGGCTACACCTTC

len: 12
abundance: .
d_gene: .
v_gene: TRBV28
j_gene: TRBJ2-7
CDR3aa: CASSSRRTEQYF
CDR3nt: TGTGCCAGCAGTTCTAGACGCACCGAGCAGTACTTC

len: 15
abundance: .
d_gene: TRBD2
v_gene: TRBV28
j_gene: TRBJ2-1
CDR3aa: CASSPRREAYNEQFF
CDR3nt: TGTGCCAGCAGTCCAAGGCGGGAGGCCTACAATGAGCAGTTCTTC

len: 14
abundance: once
d_gene: .
v_gene: TRBV27
j_gene: TRBJ1-2
CDR3aa: CASSLSSRVGGYTF
CDR3nt: TGTGCCAGCAGTTTATCGAGCAGGGTAGGCGGCTACACCTTC

len: 14
abundance: .
d_gene: TRBD1
v_gene: TRBV9
j_gene: TRBJ1-6
CDR3aa: CASSEGQGGSPLHF
CDR3nt: TGTGCCAGCAGCGAGGGACAGGGAGGGTCACCCCTCCACTTT

len: 13
abundance: .
d_gene: .
v_gene: TRBV27
j_gene: TRBJ2-7
CDR3aa: CASSSPPEGEQYF
CDR3nt: TGTGCCAGCAGTTCCCCCCCTGAGGGCGAGCAGTACTTC

len: 16
abundance: .
d_gene: TRBD2
v_gene: TRBV5-1
j_gene: TRBJ2-1
CDR3aa: CASSISTSGGYNEQFF
CDR3nt: TGCGCCAGCAGCATCTCGACTAGCGGGGGCTACAATGAGCAGTTCTTC

len: 13
abundance: .
d_gene: .
v_gene: TRBV4-2
j_gene: TRBJ2-5
CDR3aa: CASSQEARETQYF
CDR3nt: TGTGCCAGCAGCCAAGAGGCTAGGGAGACCCAGTACTTC

len: 14
abundance: .
d_gene: TRBD1
v_gene: TRBV6-5
j_gene: TRBJ2-7
CDR3aa: CASSGTGTISEQYF
CDR3nt: TGTGCCAGCAGCGGGACAGGGACGATCTCCGAGCAGTACTTC

len: 15
abundance: .
d_gene: TRBD1
v_gene: TRBV19
j_gene: TRBJ2-2
CDR3aa: CASSIGTANTGELFF
CDR3nt: TGTGCCAGTAGTATCGGGACAGCGAACACCGGGGAGCTGTTTTTT

len: 16
abundance: once
d_gene: .
v_gene: TRBV14
j_gene: TRBJ2-3
CDR3aa: CASSHGGGPSTDTQYF
CDR3nt: TGTGCCAGCAGCCATGGCGGGGGCCCCTCCACAGATACGCAGTATTTT

len: 15
abundance: .
d_gene: .
v_gene: TRBV6-5
j_gene: TRBJ2-3
CDR3aa: CASTTRQLGTDTQYF
CDR3nt: TGTGCCAGCACCACCAGGCAGCTCGGCACAGATACGCAGTATTTT

len: 13
abundance: .
d_gene: TRBD2
v_gene: TRBV29-1
j_gene: TRBJ2-1
CDR3aa: CSVRLAGDNEQFF
CDR3nt: TGCAGCGTCAGACTAGCGGGAGACAATGAGCAGTTCTTC

len: 16
abundance: .
d_gene: .
v_gene: TRBV4-1
j_gene: TRBJ2-7
CDR3aa: CASSQLQGEVFYEQYF
CDR3nt: TGCGCCAGCAGCCAATTACAGGGTGAAGTATTCTACGAGCAGTACTTC

len: 16
abundance: few
d_gene: TRBD1
v_gene: TRBV2
j_gene: TRBJ2-7
CDR3aa: CASREDRDVAPYEQYF
CDR3nt: TGTGCCAGCAGGGAAGACAGGGACGTGGCGCCCTACGAGCAGTACTTC

len: 13
abundance: once
d_gene: .
v_gene: TRBV12-3/TRBV12-4
j_gene: TRBJ1-4
CDR3aa: CASSFRPGEKLFF
CDR3nt: TGTGCCAGCAGTTTCCGGCCGGGTGAAAAACTGTTTTTT

len: 15
abundance: .
d_gene: TRBD1
v_gene: TRBV28
j_gene: TRBJ1-6
CDR3aa: CASSKTGQRNSPLHF
CDR3nt: TGTGCCAGCAGTAAGACGGGACAGAGGAATTCACCCCTCCACTTT

len: 15
abundance: .
d_gene: .
v_gene: TRBV6-4
j_gene: TRBJ2-7
CDR3aa: CACTEDWGGPYEQYF
CDR3nt: TGTGCCTGCACGGAGGATTGGGGTGGTCCCTACGAGCAGTACTTC

len: 14
abundance: few
d_gene: TRBD1
v_gene: TRBV28
j_gene: TRBJ1-1
CDR3aa: CASSFPTGGVEAFF
CDR3nt: TGTGCCAGCAGTTTCCCGACAGGGGGAGTTGAAGCTTTCTTT

len: 13
abundance: .
d_gene: TRBD1
v_gene: TRBV28
j_gene: TRBJ2-7
CDR3aa: CASRNPKQGSEYF
CDR3nt: TGTGCCAGCAGAAATCCCAAACAGGGGTCGGAGTACTTC

len: 15
abundance: .
d_gene: .
v_gene: TRBV18
j_gene: TRBJ1-6
CDR3aa: CASSTIQGYNSPLHF
CDR3nt: TGTGCCAGCTCTACGATACAGGGTTATAATTCACCCCTCCACTTT

len: 15
abundance: once
d_gene: .
v_gene: TRBV5-1
j_gene: TRBJ2-3
CDR3aa: CASSLVADSTDTQYF
CDR3nt: TGCGCCAGCAGCTTGGTTGCGGATAGCACAGATACGCAGTATTTT